This entry concerns a single T cell receptor (beta chain). Germline V lookup: CDR1 MGHRA, CDR2 YSYEKL. CDR3 length: 16 amino acids. The V segment lost 1 base and the J segment 9 bases; nucleotides outside the gene matches: 9. These data originate in a study of blood T cell repertoires in COVID-19. The overall study: The study drew acute and convalescent COVID-19 samples from the United States, Italy and Spain. Nucleic acid was either cDNA or gDNA, and it came from T cells, B-cell-depleted T cells, or PBMCs.

In the original processing: Reference gene primers were amplified, and this amplification served to estimate nucleated cell counts. Profiling relied on immunoSEQ multiplex PCR, and the TCRdb table lists in-frame clones only, not all of them. V, J and clone size were drawn from that table, and D and trimming were deduced from the DNA. The sample lists about 190,000 clones, about 85% occurring once. Sequences were obtained from peripheral blood. The sequence came from a man aged 30 to 39 with acute or convalescent COVID-19. The J gene is TRBJ2-1, the V gene TRBV4-1; 10 bases match TRBD2. CDR3 amino acids: CASSQGSPSGSFEQFF. Written as DNA, the CDR3 is TGCGCCAGCAGCCAAGGAAGTCCTAGCGGGAGTTTTGAGCAGTTCTTC.